This TCR beta chain is drawn from a study of PD-L1 blockade in urothelial cancer. Clones were sequenced by immunoSEQ multiplex PCR, and TCRdb holds only the in-frame ones, with some missing. The sample contains some 22,000 clones, almost 90% of which appear only once. V lost 3 bases, J lost 0 bases, and 19 bases stayed unmatched. Germline CDR1 is LGHNA and CDR2 is YSLEER. The length of the CDR3 is 21 residues. The receptor's source is a woman in her fifties or sixties with urothelial cancer. V usage is TRBV4-3 and J usage is TRBJ1-5; 8 nucleotides line up with TRBD1. The source material was PBMCs, sampled around atezolizumab (anti-PD-L1) treatment. The chain's CDR3 is CASSHDLWSRQGTFSNQPQHF. The CDR3 DNA follows: TGCGCCAGCAGCCACGACTTATGGTCCCGACAGGGGACTTTTAGCAATCAGCCCCAGCATTTT.